This paragraph reports one TCR beta chain. Arm-PCR of CDR3 regions with iRepertoire HTBI primers generated TCR beta libraries. TCRdb recomputed calls from the multiplex PCR reads with MiXCR, one row per CDR3 protein. The sample shows hundreds of thousands of distinct CDR3 sequences, approximately 13% of them seen only once. The sample is drawn from a study of regulatory T cells in long-lasting Graves disease. This CDR3 has 15 residues. The trim removed 2 bases at V and 4 bases at J, leaving 7 bases unmatched. Germline values: CDR1 KGHSH, CDR2 LQKENI. Sample time point: newly diagnosed GD, antithyroid drugs for less than 3 months. PBMC RNA served as the TCR library source. The same data also contributed to another study, on T cells in Graves' hyperthyroidism and ophthalmopathy.

The chain links TRBV18 to TRBJ1-1, with 7 bases lining up with TRBD1. The TCR was taken from a man younger than 40 with Graves disease. The input for sequencing was peripheral blood mononuclear cells (PBMCs), taken at new diagnosis, from a patient treated with antithyroid drugs. CDR3 DNA: TGTGCCAGCTCACCAAATAAGGGGGCTGGCACTGAAGCTTTCTTT. Protein product: CASSPNKGAGTEAFF.